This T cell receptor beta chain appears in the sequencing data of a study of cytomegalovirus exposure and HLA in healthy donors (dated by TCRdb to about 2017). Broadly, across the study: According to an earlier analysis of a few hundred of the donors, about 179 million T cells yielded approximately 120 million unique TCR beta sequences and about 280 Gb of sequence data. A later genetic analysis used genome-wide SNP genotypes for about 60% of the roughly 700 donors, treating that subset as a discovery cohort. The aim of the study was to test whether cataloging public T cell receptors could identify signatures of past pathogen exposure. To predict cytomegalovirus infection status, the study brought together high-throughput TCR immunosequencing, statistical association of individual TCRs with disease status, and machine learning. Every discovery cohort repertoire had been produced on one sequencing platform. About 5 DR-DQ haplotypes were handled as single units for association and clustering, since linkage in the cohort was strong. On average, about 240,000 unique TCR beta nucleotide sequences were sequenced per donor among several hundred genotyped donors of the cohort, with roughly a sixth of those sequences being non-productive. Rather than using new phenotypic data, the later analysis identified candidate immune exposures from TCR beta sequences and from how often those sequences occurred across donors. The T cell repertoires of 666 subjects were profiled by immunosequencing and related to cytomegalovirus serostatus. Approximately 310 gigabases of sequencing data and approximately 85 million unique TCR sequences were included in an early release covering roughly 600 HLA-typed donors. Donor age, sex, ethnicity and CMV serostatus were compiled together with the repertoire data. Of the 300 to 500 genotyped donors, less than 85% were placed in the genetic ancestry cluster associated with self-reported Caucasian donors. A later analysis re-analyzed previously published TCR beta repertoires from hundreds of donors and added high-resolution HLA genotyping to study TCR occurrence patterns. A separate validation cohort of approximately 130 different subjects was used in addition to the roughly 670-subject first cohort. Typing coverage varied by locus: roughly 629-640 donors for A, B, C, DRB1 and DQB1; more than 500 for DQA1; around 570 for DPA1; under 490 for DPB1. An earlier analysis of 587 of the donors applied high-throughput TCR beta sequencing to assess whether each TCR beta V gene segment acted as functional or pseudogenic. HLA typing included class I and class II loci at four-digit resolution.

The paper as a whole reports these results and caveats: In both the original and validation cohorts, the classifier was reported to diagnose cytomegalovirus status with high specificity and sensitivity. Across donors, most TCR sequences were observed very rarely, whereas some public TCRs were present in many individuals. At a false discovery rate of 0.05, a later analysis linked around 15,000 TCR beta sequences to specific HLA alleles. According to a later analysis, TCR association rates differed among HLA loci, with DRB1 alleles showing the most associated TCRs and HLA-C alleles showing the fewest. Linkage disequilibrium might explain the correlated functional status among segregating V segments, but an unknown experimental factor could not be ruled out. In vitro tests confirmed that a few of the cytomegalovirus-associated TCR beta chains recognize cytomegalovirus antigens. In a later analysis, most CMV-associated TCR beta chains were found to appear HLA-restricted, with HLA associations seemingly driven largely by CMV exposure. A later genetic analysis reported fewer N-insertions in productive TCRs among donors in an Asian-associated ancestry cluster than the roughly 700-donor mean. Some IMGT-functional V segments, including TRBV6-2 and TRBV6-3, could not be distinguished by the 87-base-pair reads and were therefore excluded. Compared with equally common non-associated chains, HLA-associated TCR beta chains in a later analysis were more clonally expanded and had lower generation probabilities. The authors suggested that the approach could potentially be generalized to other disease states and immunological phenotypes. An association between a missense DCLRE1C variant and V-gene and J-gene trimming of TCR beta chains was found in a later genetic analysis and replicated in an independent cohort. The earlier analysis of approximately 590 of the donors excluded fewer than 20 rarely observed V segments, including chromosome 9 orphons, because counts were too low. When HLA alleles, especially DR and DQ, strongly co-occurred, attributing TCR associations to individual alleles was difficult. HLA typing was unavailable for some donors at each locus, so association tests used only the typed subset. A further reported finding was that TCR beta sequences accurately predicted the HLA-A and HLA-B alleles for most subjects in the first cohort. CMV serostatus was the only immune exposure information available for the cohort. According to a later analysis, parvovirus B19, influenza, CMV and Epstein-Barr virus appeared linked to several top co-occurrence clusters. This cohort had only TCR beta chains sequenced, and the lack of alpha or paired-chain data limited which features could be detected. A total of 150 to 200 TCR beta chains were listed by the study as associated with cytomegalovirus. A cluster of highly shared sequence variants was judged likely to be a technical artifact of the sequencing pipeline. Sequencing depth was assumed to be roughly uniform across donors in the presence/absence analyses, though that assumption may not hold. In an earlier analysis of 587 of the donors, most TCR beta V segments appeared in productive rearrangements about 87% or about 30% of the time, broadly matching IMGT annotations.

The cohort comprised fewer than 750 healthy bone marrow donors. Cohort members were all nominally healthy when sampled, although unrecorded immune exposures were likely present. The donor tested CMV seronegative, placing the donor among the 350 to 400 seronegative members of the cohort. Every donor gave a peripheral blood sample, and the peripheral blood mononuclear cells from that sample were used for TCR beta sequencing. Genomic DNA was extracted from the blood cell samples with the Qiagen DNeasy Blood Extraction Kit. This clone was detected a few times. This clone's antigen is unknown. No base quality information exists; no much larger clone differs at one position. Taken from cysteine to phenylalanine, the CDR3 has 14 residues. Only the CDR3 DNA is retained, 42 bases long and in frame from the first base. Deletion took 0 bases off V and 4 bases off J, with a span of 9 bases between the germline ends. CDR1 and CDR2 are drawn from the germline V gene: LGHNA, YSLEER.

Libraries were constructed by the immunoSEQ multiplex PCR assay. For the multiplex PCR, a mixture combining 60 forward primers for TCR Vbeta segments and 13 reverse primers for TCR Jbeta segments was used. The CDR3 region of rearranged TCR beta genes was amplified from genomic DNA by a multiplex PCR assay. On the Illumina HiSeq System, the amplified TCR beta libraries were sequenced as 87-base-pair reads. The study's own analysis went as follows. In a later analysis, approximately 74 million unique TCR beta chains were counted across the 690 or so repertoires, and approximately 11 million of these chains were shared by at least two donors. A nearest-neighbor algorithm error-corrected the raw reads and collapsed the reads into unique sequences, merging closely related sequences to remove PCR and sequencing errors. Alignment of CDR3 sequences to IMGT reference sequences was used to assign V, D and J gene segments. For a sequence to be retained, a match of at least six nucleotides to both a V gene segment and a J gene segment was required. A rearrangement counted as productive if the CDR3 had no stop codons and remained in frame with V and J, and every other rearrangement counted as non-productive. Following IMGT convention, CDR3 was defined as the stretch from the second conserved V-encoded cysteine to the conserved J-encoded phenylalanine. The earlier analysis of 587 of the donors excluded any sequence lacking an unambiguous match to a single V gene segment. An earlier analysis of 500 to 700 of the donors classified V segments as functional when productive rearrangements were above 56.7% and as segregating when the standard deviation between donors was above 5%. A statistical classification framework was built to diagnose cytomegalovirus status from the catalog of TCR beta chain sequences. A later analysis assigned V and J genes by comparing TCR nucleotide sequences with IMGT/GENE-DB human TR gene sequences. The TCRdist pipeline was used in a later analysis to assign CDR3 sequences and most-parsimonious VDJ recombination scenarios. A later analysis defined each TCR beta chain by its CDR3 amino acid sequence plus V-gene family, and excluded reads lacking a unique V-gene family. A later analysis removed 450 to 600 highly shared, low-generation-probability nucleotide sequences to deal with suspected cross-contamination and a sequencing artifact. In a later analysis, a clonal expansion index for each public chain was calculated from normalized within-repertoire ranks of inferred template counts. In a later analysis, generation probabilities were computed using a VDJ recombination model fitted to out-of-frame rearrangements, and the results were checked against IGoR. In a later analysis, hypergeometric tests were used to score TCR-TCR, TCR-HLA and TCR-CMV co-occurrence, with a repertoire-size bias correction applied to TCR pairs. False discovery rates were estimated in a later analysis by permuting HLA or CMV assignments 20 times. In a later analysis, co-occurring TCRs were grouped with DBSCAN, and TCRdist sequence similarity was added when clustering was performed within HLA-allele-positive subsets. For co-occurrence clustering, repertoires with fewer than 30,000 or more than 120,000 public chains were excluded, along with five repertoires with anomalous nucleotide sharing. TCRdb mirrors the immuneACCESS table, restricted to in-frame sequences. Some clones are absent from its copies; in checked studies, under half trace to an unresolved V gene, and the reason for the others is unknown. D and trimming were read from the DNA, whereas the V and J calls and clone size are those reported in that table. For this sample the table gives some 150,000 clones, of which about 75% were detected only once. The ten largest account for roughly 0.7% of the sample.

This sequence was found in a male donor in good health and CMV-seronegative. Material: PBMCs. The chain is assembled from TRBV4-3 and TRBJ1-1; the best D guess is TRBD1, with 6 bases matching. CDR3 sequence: CASSQDRGGTEAFF. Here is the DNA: TGCGCCAGCAGCCAAGATAGGGGGGGCACTGAAGCTTTCTTT.